These 14 T cell receptor beta chains share one sample of origin, sequenced in a study of cytotoxic CD8 clonotypes in ibrutinib-treated CLL. Repertoires were generated with immunoSEQ multiplex PCR, while TCRdb's copy carries only in-frame clones and drops some. The sample yields more than 200,000 clones, 70% seen once. The specimen was PBMCs, collected after 24 months of ibrutinib treatment. The receptors here all came from a human donor with chronic lymphocytic leukemia.

The J gene is TRBJ1-5, the V gene TRBV5-6; D is unclear. Per germline, CDR1 SGHDT and CDR2 YYEEEE. The CDR3 is 15 amino acids. The V and J ends lost 4 bases and 3 bases respectively, with 14 bases between them. CDR3 sequence: CASSPREDANQPQHF. CDR3 in DNA: TGTGCCAGCAGCCCCCGGGAGGACGCCAATCAGCCCCAGCATTTT. The whole variable domain, filled in from reference TRBV5-6 and TRBJ1-5, reads DAGVTQSPTHLIKTRGQQVTLRCSPKSGHDTVSWYQQALGQGPQFIFQYYEEEERQRGNFPDRFSGHQFPNYSSELNVNALLLGDSALYLCASSPREDANQPQHFGDGTRLSIL.

The rearrangement joins TRBV28 to TRBJ2-1; weak D call: TRBD1 (5 bases). V lost 4 bases and J 2 bases, leaving 18 bases between the germline ends. The CDR3 is 17 amino acids. Germline CDR1 is MDHEN and CDR2 is SYDVKM. CDR3 loop: CASSSQVMAIAYNEQFF. Written as DNA, the CDR3 is TGTGCCAGCAGTTCACAGGTTATGGCGATCGCCTACAATGAGCAGTTCTTC.

The rearrangement links TRBV19 to TRBJ1-1; D remains unclear. Germline V CDR1 and CDR2: LNHDA, SQIVND (reference sequence). CDR3 size: 13 residues. The V end was cut by 5 bases, the J end by 1 base, with 8 bases between. CDR3 coding DNA: TGTGCCAGTAGTTCCGGAAAGAACACTGAAGCTTTCTTT. It codes for CASSSGKNTEAFF.

This clone appeared a single time. The J gene is TRBJ2-5, the V gene TRBV4-1; 11 bases agree with TRBD2. The germline V gene encodes CDR1 MGHRA and CDR2 YSYEKL. The CDR3 consists of 16 residues. Trimming cost V 3 bases and J 5 bases; bases outside gene matches: 8. CDR3 protein: CASSQGLAEQGETQYF. The CDR3 coding sequence is TGCGCCAGCAGCCAGGGACTAGCGGAGCAGGGGGAGACCCAGTACTTC.

The chain is built from TRBV7-3 and TRBJ2-7; D not certain. With 3 bases removed from V and 5 bases from J, the gap between germline ends came to 17 bases. CDR3 length equals 15 residues. Germline values: CDR1 SGHTA, CDR2 FQGTGA. The CDR3 protein is CASSFRGTALDEQYF. CDR3 coding DNA: TGTGCCAGCAGCTTCCGCGGTACAGCGTTGGACGAGCAGTACTTC.

The chain employs TRBV28 and TRBJ2-1; 8 nucleotides align to TRBD2. V shed 5 bases and J 4 bases; nucleotides not matched to a gene: 10. This CDR3 has 16 amino acids. Germline CDR1 is MDHEN and CDR2 is SYDVKM. The CDR3 DNA reads TGTGCCAGCAGTACCCCGGGAGGGCTGAGGTACAATGAGCAGTTCTTC. This sequence encodes CASSTPGGLRYNEQFF.

The chain links TRBV5-1 to TRBJ1-2; weak D call: TRBD1 (5 bases). The CDR3 has 15 amino acids. Per the germline V gene, CDR1 is SGHRS and CDR2 is YFSETQ. The germline V and J ends were trimmed by 0 bases and 10 bases, with 19 bases remaining between them. CDR3 DNA sequence: TGCGCCAGCAGCTTGGTTGGAGGGGCATTCGGGGACTACACCTTC. It specifies CASSLVGGAFGDYTF.

J is TRBJ2-1 and V is TRBV29-1; D possibly corresponds to TRBD2 (6 bases). Looked up from germline, CDR1 is SQVTM and CDR2 is ANQGSEA. The V and J ends lost 2 bases and 0 bases respectively, with 14 bases between them. The CDR3 runs to 16 residues. DNA of the CDR3: TGCAGCGTTGAATTCGGGACTCGAAGCTCCTACAATGAGCAGTTCTTC. It translates to CSVEFGTRSSYNEQFF.

V is TRBV19 and J is TRBJ1-5; D possibly corresponds to TRBD1 (5 bases). The CDR3 loop spans 14 amino acids. Trimming removed 7 bases from V and 4 bases from J, with 14 bases in between. CDR1 and CDR2 (germline): LNHDA, SQIVND (reference sequence). CDR3 sequence: CASKRRGENQPQHF. CDR3 DNA sequence: TGTGCCAGTAAACGAAGGGGCGAAAATCAGCCCCAGCATTTT. The whole variable domain, remainder taken from reference TRBV19 and TRBJ1-5, is DGGITQSPKYLFRKEGQNVTLSCEQNLNHDAMYWYRQDPGQGLRLIYYSQIVNDFQKGDIAEGYSVSREKKESFPLTVTSAQKNPTAFYLCASKRRGENQPQHFGDGTRLSIL.

DNA for the CDR3: TGTGCCAGCAGTTTGGACTTGGGTGGCTACACCTTC. Encoded protein: CASSLDLGGYTF. The rearrangement uses TRBV28 and TRBJ1-2; no definite D call. CDR3 length: 12 residues. Germline assignment: CDR1 MDHEN and CDR2 SYDVKM. V was clipped by 3 bases and J by 7 bases, with 9 bases between them.

This chain connects TRBV10-3 to TRBJ1-1; no definite D call. This CDR3 has 13 amino acids. Trimming cost V 6 bases and J 1 base, with 9 bases left between them. The germline V gene encodes CDR1 ENHRY and CDR2 SYGVKD. The CDR3 here is CAIRALENTEAFF. The CDR3 DNA reads TGTGCCATCAGGGCGTTGGAGAACACTGAAGCTTTCTTT.

The chain carries TRBV29-1 and TRBJ1-2; no definite D call. Germline CDR1 reads SQVTM; CDR2 reads ANQGSEA. Trimming pared 0 bases from V and 7 bases from J, leaving 6 bases between. This CDR3 is 11 amino acids long. CDR3 DNA: TGCAGCGTTGAAGAGCCGGGTGGCTACACCTTC. Its protein product is CSVEEPGGYTF.

This clone showed up just once. The chain is built from TRBV5-6 and TRBJ2-1; D is unclear. The CDR3 runs 13 residues. The germline gives CDR1 SGHDT, CDR2 YYEEEE. V was clipped by 1 base and J by 6 bases, with 8 bases between them. The CDR3: CASSLSWVNEQFF. In DNA form, the CDR3 reads TGTGCCAGCAGCTTGAGTTGGGTCAATGAGCAGTTCTTC.

This clone was counted once. This chain uses TRBV7-3 with TRBJ1-2; TRBD1 is a possible D gene (6 bases). The CDR3 is 17 amino acids. Trimming cost V 0 bases and J 8 bases, with 22 bases left between them. In germline, CDR1 is SGHTA, CDR2 FQGTGA. The CDR3 nucleotides are TGTGCCAGCAGCTTAACCCCACTAACGGGGGCCCCAAGAGGCTACACCTTC. Protein: CASSLTPLTGAPRGYTF.